The entry below describes one T cell receptor (beta chain). As yet, its antigen is unknown. The source of the sample is a study of cytomegalovirus exposure and HLA in healthy donors. The CDR3 is 14 amino acids. Germline lookup yields CDR1 LNHDA and CDR2 SQIVND (reference sequence). Trimming removed 7 bases at V and 1 base at J, with 11 bases between. Primers: 60 Vbeta forward and 13 Jbeta reverse. Clones were read by immunoSEQ multiplex PCR, and TCRdb kept only the in-frame ones, dropping some. Among tens of thousands of clones listed, around three quarters were seen once. Study-wide results and caveats: Researchers catalogued some 160 TCR beta chains as cytomegalovirus-associated. Accurate predictions that matched the HLA-A and HLA-B alleles of most subjects were reportedly made from TCR beta sequences.

Sequenced sample: PBMCs. The origin of this receptor is a man aged 25 to 40 in good health and CMV-seronegative. J is TRBJ1-5 and V is TRBV19; tentatively, D is TRBD1 (5 bases). DNA of the CDR3: TGTGCCAGTATAGGGGCTTACAGCAATCAGCCCCAGCATTTT. Translation: CASIGAYSNQPQHF.